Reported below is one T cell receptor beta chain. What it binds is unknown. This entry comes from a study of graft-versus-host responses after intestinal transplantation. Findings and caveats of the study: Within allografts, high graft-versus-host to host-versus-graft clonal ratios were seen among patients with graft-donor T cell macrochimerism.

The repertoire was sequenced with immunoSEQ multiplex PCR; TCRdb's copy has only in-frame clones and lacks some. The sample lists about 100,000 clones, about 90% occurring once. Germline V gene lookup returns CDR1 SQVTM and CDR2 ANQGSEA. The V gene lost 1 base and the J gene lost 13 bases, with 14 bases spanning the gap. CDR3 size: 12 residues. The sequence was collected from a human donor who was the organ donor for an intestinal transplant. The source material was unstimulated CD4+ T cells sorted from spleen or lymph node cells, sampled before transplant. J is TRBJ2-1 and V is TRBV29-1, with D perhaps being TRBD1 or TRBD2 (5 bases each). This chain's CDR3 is CSVEGYGGGQFF. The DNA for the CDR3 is TGCAGCGTTGAAGGGTATGGGGGTGGTCAGTTCTTC.